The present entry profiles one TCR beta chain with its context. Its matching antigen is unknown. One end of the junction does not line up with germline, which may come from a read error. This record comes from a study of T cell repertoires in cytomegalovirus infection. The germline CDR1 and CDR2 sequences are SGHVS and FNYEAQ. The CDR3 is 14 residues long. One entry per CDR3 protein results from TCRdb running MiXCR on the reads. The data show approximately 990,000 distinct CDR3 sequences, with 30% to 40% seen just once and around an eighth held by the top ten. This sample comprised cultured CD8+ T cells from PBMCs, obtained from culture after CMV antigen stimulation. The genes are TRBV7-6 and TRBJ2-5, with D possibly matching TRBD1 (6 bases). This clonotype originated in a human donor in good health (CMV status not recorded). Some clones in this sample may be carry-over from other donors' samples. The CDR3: CASSPRTEKGTQYF. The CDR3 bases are TGTGCTAGCAGCCCCCGGACAGAAAAGGGGACCCAGTACTTC.